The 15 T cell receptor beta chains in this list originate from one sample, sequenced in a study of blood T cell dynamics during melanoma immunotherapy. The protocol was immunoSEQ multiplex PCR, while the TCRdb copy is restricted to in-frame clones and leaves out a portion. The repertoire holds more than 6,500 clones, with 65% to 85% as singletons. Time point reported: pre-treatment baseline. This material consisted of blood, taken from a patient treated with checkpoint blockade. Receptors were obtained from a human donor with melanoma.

The CDR3 sequence is CASTSGFGYTF. Written as DNA, the CDR3 is TGTGCCAGCACGTCAGGTTTCGGCTACACCTTC. The rearrangement uses TRBV6-6 and TRBJ1-2; no firm D call. The V gene's germline CDR1 is MNHNY and CDR2 SVGAGI (reference sequence). This CDR3 has 11 amino acids. The V gene lost 7 bases and the J gene lost 8 bases, with 11 bases spanning the gap.

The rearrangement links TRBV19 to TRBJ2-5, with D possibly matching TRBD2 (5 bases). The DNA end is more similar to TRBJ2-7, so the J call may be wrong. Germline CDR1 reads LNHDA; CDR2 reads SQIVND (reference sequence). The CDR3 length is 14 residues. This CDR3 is CASSNPSLLDEQYF. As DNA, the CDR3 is TGTGCCAGTAGTAACCCTAGCTTACTGGACGAGCAGTACTTC.

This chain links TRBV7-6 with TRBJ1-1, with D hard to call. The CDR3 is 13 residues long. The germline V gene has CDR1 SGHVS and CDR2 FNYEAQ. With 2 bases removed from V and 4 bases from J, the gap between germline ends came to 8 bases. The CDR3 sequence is CASSLSKGTEAFF. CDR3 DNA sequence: TGTGCCAGCAGCTTATCGAAGGGCACTGAAGCTTTCTTT.

The DNA for the CDR3 is TGTGCCAGCAGCAGACACCAGGGGGCGAGCAATCAGCCCCAGCATTTT. It specifies CASSRHQGASNQPQHF. This sequence joins TRBV27 and TRBJ1-5; 8 nucleotides align to TRBD1. The trim removed 6 bases at V and 1 base at J, leaving 8 bases unmatched. Germline assignment: CDR1 MNHEY and CDR2 SMNVEV (reference sequence). There are 16 residues in the CDR3.

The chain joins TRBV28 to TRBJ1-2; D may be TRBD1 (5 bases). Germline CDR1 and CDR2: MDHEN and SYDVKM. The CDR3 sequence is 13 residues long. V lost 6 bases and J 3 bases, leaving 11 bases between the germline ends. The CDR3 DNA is TGTGCCAGCAGGCCGGGGGGACACTATGGCTACACCTTC. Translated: CASRPGGHYGYTF.

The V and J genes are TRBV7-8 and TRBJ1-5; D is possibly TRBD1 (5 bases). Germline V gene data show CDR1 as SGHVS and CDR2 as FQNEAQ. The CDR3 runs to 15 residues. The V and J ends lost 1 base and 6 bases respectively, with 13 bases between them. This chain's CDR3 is CASSLGRQGAQPQHF. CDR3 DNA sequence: TGTGCCAGCAGCTTAGGAAGGCAGGGAGCTCAGCCCCAGCATTTT.

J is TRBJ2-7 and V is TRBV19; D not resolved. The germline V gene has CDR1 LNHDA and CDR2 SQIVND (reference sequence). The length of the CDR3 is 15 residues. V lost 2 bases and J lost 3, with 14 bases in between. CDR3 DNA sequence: TGTGCCAGTAGTATATATGTGACACCAGTCTACGAGCAGTACTTC. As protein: CASSIYVTPVYEQYF.

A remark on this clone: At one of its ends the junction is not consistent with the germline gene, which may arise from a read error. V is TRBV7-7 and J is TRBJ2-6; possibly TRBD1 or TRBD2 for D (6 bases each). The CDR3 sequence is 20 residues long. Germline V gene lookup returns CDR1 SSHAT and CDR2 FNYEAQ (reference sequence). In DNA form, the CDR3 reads TGTGCTAGCAGCCCCACTAAGGGGGGTTTGCTTAGCTCTGGGGCCAACGTCCTGACTTTC. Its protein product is CASSPTKGGLLSSGANVLTF.

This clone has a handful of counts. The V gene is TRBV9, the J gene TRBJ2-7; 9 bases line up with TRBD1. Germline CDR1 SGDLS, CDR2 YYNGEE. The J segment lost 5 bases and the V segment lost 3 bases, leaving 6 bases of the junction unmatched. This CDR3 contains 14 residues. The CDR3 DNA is TGTGCCAGCAGCGGGGGACAGGGCCGGAACGAGCAGTACTTC. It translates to CASSGGQGRNEQYF.

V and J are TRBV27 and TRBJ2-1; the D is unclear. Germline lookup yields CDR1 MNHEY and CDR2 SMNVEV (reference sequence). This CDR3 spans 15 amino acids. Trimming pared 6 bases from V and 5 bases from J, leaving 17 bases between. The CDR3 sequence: CASSPGSRSHNEQFF. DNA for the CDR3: TGTGCCAGCAGCCCTGGGTCCAGATCCCACAATGAGCAGTTCTTC.

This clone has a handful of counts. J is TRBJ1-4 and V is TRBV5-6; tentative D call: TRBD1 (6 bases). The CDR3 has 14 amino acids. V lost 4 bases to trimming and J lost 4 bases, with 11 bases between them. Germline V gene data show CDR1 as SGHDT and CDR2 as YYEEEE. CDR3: CASSPDRYNEKLFF. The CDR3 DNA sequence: TGTGCCAGCAGCCCTGACAGGTATAATGAAAAACTGTTTTTT. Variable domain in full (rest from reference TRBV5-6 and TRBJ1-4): DAGVTQSPTHLIKTRGQQVTLRCSPKSGHDTVSWYQQALGQGPQFIFQYYEEEERQRGNFPDRFSGHQFPNYSSELNVNALLLGDSALYLCASSPDRYNEKLFFGSGTQLSVL.

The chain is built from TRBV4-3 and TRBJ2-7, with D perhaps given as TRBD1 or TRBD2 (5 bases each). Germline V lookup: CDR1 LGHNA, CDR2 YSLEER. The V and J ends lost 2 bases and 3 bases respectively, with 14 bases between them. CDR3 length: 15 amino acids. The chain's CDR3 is CASSQNLWGYYEQYF. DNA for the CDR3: TGCGCCAGCAGCCAAAACCTATGGGGGTACTACGAGCAGTACTTC.

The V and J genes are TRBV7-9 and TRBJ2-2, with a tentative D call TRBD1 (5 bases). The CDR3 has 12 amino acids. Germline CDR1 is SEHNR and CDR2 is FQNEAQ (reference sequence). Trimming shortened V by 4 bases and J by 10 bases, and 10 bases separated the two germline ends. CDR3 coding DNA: TGTGCCAGCAGCTCCACAGGAGTGGAGCTGTTTTTT. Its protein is CASSSTGVELFF.

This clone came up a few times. This chain's CDR3 is CASSPTSSYEQYF. The CDR3 region has the DNA TGTGCCAGCAGTCCGACTAGCTCCTACGAGCAGTACTTC. The chain uses TRBV28 and TRBJ2-7; possible D gene TRBD2, 6 bases. CDR1 and CDR2 from the germline V gene are MDHEN and SYDVKM. Trimming left V 5 bases short and J 0 bases short, with 8 bases between. The CDR3 loop spans 13 amino acids.

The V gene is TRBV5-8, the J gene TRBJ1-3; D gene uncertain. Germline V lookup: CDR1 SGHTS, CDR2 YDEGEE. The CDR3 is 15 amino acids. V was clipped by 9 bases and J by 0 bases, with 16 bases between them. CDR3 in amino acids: CATARRFASGNTIYF. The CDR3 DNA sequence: TGTGCCACCGCCCGGAGGTTCGCCTCTGGAAACACCATATATTTT. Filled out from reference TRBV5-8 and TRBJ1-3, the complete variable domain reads EAGVTQSPTHLIKTRGQQATLRCSPISGHTSVYWYQQALGLGLQFLLWYDEGEERNRGNFPPRFSGRQFPNYSSELNVNALELEDSALYLCATARRFASGNTIYFGEGSWLTVV.